These 21 T cell receptor beta chains came from one sample sequenced in a study of cytomegalovirus exposure and HLA in healthy donors. Primers for the PCR totalled 60 Vbeta and 13 Jbeta. Clones were sequenced by immunoSEQ multiplex PCR, and TCRdb holds only the in-frame ones, with some missing. Among around 30,000 clones listed, 87% were seen once. Sequenced input: PBMCs. The receptors originated from a boy under 18 in good health and CMV-seronegative.

This clone has just a few counts. This rearrangement joins TRBV25-1 to TRBJ2-7; D perhaps matches TRBD1 (5 bases). The CDR3 runs 12 residues. CDR1 and CDR2 from the germline V gene are MGHDK and SYGVNS. V was clipped by 3 bases and J by 6 bases, with 9 bases between them. CDR3 bases: TGTGCCAGCAGTGACGTTAGGGGCGAGCAGTACTTC. Translated, it gives CASSDVRGEQYF.

This rearrangement joins TRBV19 to TRBJ1-4; the D is unclear. The CDR3 runs to 13 residues. The V end lost 3 bases, the J end lost 9 bases, and 11 bases lay between the germline ends. Germline V gene lookup returns CDR1 LNHDA and CDR2 SQIVND (reference sequence). The CDR3 DNA is TGTGCCAGTAGTATTGGGAGGCCGCAAAAACTGTTTTTT. This sequence encodes CASSIGRPQKLFF.

The sample holds a few counts of this clone. In DNA, the CDR3 is TGTGCCAGCAGTTACTCGACAGGGAACTATGGCTACACCTTC. Amino acids: CASSYSTGNYGYTF. The V gene is TRBV6-5, the J gene TRBJ1-2, with 7 bases that match TRBD1. J gave up 2 bases and V 0 bases, and 0 bases lay outside the gene matches. The germline gives CDR1 MNHEY, CDR2 SVGAGI. The CDR3 runs 14 residues.

The V gene is TRBV7-9, the J gene TRBJ1-2, with 7 positions matching TRBD1. With V trimmed by 3 bases and J by 0 bases, 1 base remained unmatched. CDR3 length: 14 amino acids. Germline CDR1 reads SEHNR; CDR2 reads FQNEAQ (reference sequence). The CDR3 DNA follows: TGTGCCAGCAGCTTGGGACAGACTAACTATGGCTACACCTTC. Protein: CASSLGQTNYGYTF. Using reference TRBV7-9 and TRBJ1-2 for the parts outside the CDR3, the full variable domain is DTGVSQNPRHKITKRGQNVTFRCDPISEHNRLYWYRQTLGQGPEFLTYFQNEAQLEKSRLLSDRFSAERPKGSFSTLEIQRTEQGDSAMYLCASSLGQTNYGYTFGSGTRLTVV.

The count of this clone is one. The chain couples TRBV7-6 to TRBJ2-3; maybe TRBD2 (5 bases). Trimming cost V 8 bases and J 4 bases, with 22 bases left between them. This CDR3 region has 16 residues. CDR1 SGHVS and CDR2 FNYEAQ come from the germline V gene. As DNA, the CDR3 is TGTGCCAGCGAGGTTCCGGCCAGACTAAAGGCAGATACGCAGTATTTT. It translates to CASEVPARLKADTQYF.

The CDR3 DNA follows: TGCGCCAGCAGCTTGGGTCAGGCCAACTACGAGCAGTACTTC. It encodes CASSLGQANYEQYF. This chain uses TRBV5-1 with TRBJ2-7; D remains ambiguous. This CDR3 contains 14 residues. V was shortened by 0 bases and J by 3 bases, with 10 bases between the two germline ends. Germline V gene lookup returns CDR1 SGHRS and CDR2 YFSETQ.

V and J are TRBV5-1 and TRBJ2-1; 13 nucleotides align to TRBD2. Germline V gene sequence: CDR1 SGHRS, CDR2 YFSETQ. The junction had 4 bases not matched to a gene; V was cut back by 3 bases and J by 4 bases. This CDR3 is built from 16 residues. Here the CDR3 DNA reads TGCGCCAGCAGCTCAGCGACTAGCGGGGGGTACAATGAGCAGTTCTTC. Protein: CASSSATSGGYNEQFF.

The V call is TRBV28, the J call TRBJ1-5; D is possibly TRBD1 (6 bases). Trimming stripped 3 bases from V and 3 bases from J, with 15 bases between. CDR1 MDHEN and CDR2 SYDVKM come from the germline V gene. The CDR3 runs to 16 residues. The DNA for the CDR3 is TGTGCCAGCAGTTTGGGGGGGCTAAGAACCAATCAGCCCCAGCATTTT. This sequence encodes CASSLGGLRTNQPQHF.

The chain carries TRBV11-3 and TRBJ2-2; possible D gene TRBD2, 6 bases. The length of the CDR3 is 17 residues. Germline V gene sequence: CDR1 SGHNT, CDR2 YENEEA. V lost 0 bases and J lost 1, with 12 bases in between. The CDR3 sequence: CASSLDLQGLNTGELFF. The CDR3 nucleotides read TGTGCCAGCAGCTTAGATCTGCAGGGACTGAACACCGGGGAGCTGTTTTTT.

The chain couples TRBV5-6 to TRBJ2-2, with a weak D call TRBD1 (7 bases). Deletions cut 4 bases from V and 1 base from J, with 17 bases between. This CDR3 contains 17 residues. The V gene's germline CDR1 is SGHDT and CDR2 YYEEEE. For the CDR3, the DNA is TGTGCCAGCAGCCTGGGGGAGGACAGGCTGAACACCGGGGAGCTGTTTTTT. This codes for CASSLGEDRLNTGELFF.

The chain carries TRBV28 and TRBJ1-5; 7 bases line up with TRBD1. Trimming cost V 6 bases and J 7 bases; bases outside gene matches: 6. The CDR3 is made up of 13 amino acids. Germline V gene sequence: CDR1 MDHEN, CDR2 SYDVKM. CDR3 nucleotide sequence: TGTGCCAGCAGGCCAGGGGGTAAGCAGCCCCAGCATTTT. This codes for CASRPGGKQPQHF.

The chain carries TRBV29-1 and TRBJ1-1, with 8 bases identical to TRBD1. The length of the CDR3 is 12 residues. Germline V gene lookup returns CDR1 SQVTM and CDR2 ANQGSEA. V trimming: 4 bases; J trimming: 8 bases; junction bases outside the gene matches: 6. The CDR3 spells CSVGPTGVEAFF. The DNA for the CDR3 is TGCAGCGTTGGCCCGACAGGGGTCGAAGCTTTCTTT.

The chain couples TRBV5-1 to TRBJ1-6, with 9 nucleotides matching TRBD1. The CDR3 is 16 residues long. Per the germline V gene, CDR1 is SGHRS and CDR2 is YFSETQ. With 4 bases clipped from V and 3 bases from J, the junction kept 5 bases outside the gene matches. The CDR3 loop is CASSPATGGYNSPLHF. The CDR3 DNA follows: TGCGCCAGCAGCCCGGCGACAGGGGGCTATAATTCACCCCTCCACTTT.

The chain is built from TRBV25-1 and TRBJ2-5; 16 bases line up with TRBD2. The germline V gene has CDR1 MGHDK and CDR2 SYGVNS. CDR3 length: 17 residues. V trimming: 4 bases; J trimming: 1 base; junction bases outside the gene matches: 3. DNA of the CDR3: TGTGCCAGCAGTGTGGGACTAGCGGGGGGGGGCCAAGAGACCCAGTACTTC. Translation gives CASSVGLAGGGQETQYF.

The chain combines TRBV18 with TRBJ2-2; a possible D gene is TRBD1 (5 bases). The length of the CDR3 is 17 residues. Germline loops: CDR1 KGHSH, CDR2 LQKENI. With 2 bases removed from V and 2 bases from J, the gap between germline ends came to 15 bases. This CDR3 is CASSPSGARANTGELFF. The CDR3 DNA is TGTGCCAGCTCACCAAGTGGGGCCAGGGCCAACACCGGGGAGCTGTTTTTT.

The J gene is TRBJ2-7, the V gene TRBV5-1; D possibly corresponds to TRBD1 (6 bases). The V end was cut by 7 bases, the J end by 7 bases, with 21 bases between. Germline-derived CDR1 and CDR2 are SGHRS and YFSETQ. The CDR3 covers 14 residues. The CDR3 nucleotides are TGCGCCAGCCGTCCGTGGGACAAAGGTGCGGAGCAGTACTTC. It codes for CASRPWDKGAEQYF.

V is TRBV29-1 and J is TRBJ1-5; 9 bases map to TRBD1. CDR3 length equals 13 residues. Germline V gene data show CDR1 as SQVTM and CDR2 as ANQGSEA. V was pared by 5 bases and J by 6 bases, with 5 bases of the junction left unmatched. CDR3 DNA: TGCAGCGTTACCTACAGGGGGCGTCAGCCCCAGCATTTT. Its protein product is CSVTYRGRQPQHF.

CDR3 in DNA: TGCGCCAGCAGCCAAGGGCTGGCCACAGATACGCAGTATTTT. It codes for CASSQGLATDTQYF. The chain couples TRBV4-1 to TRBJ2-3; D is ambiguous. The CDR3 loop spans 14 amino acids. The germline V gene has CDR1 MGHRA and CDR2 YSYEKL. The V end was cut by 1 base, the J end by 2 bases, with 7 bases between.

The J gene is TRBJ1-6, the V gene TRBV14, with D maybe TRBD1 (6 bases). Germline V gene lookup returns CDR1 SGHDN and CDR2 FVKESK. The ends were cut back, 6 bases at V and 7 bases at J, with 16 bases in the middle. CDR3 length: 15 amino acids. The CDR3 DNA follows: TGTGCCAGCAGAGCCAGGGGTTCTAGGAATTCACCCCTCCACTTT. Amino acid sequence: CASRARGSRNSPLHF. Full variable domain (rest looked up from reference TRBV14 and TRBJ1-6): EAGVTQFPSHSVIEKGQTVTLRCDPISGHDNLYWYRRVMGKEIKFLLHFVKESKQDESGMPNNRFLAERTGGTYSTLKVQPAELEDSGVYFCASRARGSRNSPLHFGNGTRLTVT.

The J gene is TRBJ1-5, the V gene TRBV6-4, with TRBD1 matching over 7 bases. Germline values: CDR1 MRHNA, CDR2 SNTAGT. The CDR3 has 15 residues. V was pared by 6 bases and J by 3 bases, with 8 bases of the junction left unmatched. CDR3 amino acids: CASRPTGNLNQPQHF. The CDR3, as DNA: TGTGCCAGCAGACCGACAGGGAACCTCAATCAGCCCCAGCATTTT.

The gene calls are TRBV2 and TRBJ2-7; possibly TRBD1 for D (5 bases). CDR1 and CDR2 from the germline V gene are SNHLY and FYNNEI. V was clipped by 3 bases and J by 3 bases, with 18 bases between them. CDR3 length: 16 amino acids. This CDR3 reads CASSDLARVNNYEQYF. As DNA, the CDR3 is TGTGCCAGCAGTGATTTAGCCAGGGTGAACAACTACGAGCAGTACTTC.